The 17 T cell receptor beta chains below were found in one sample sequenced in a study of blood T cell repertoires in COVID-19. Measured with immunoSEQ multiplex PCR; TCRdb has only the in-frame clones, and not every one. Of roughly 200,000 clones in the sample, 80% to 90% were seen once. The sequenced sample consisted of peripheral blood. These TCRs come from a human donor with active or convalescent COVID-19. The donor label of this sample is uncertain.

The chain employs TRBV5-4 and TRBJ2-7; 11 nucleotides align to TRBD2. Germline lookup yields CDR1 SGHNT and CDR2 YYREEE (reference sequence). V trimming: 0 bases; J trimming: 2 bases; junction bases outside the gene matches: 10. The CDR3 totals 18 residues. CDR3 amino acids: CASSLGPSHSGRAYEQYF. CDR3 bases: TGTGCCAGCAGCTTGGGCCCCAGTCATAGCGGGAGGGCCTACGAGCAGTACTTC.

CDR3 nucleotides: TGTGCCACCAGCAGAGAGCCCGGGACAATGAACACCGGGGAGCTGTTTTTT. Translating gives CATSREPGTMNTGELFF. The rearrangement joins TRBV15 to TRBJ2-2, with D perhaps TRBD1 (6 bases). Trimming left V 0 bases short and J 1 base short, with 12 bases between. Germline CDR1 reads LNHNV; CDR2 reads YYDKDF (reference sequence). This CDR3 is built from 17 residues.

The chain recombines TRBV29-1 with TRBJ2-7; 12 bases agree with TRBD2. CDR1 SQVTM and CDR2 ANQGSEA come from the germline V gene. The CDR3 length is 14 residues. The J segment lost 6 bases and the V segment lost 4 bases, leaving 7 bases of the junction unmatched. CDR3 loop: CSVGLAGEMIEQYF. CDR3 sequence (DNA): TGCAGCGTTGGACTAGCGGGAGAGATGATCGAGCAGTACTTC.

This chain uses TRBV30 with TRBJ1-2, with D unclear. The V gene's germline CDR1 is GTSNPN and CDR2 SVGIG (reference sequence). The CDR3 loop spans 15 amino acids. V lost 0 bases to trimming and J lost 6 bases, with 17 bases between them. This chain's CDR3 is CAWSVRARQENGYTF. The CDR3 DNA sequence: TGTGCCTGGAGTGTACGAGCCAGACAAGAGAATGGCTACACCTTC.

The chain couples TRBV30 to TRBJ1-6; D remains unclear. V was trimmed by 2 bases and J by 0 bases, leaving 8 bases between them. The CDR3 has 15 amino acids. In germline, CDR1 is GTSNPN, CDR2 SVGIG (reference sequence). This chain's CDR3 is CAWSSRSSYNSPLHF. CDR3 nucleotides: TGTGCCTGGAGTTCCCGTAGCTCCTATAATTCACCCCTCCACTTT.

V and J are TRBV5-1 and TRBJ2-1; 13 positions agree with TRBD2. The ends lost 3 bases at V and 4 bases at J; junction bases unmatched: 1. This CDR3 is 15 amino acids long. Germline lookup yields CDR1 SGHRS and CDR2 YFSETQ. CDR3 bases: TGCGCCAGCAGCTCACTAGCGGGGGGGTACAATGAGCAGTTCTTC. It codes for CASSSLAGGYNEQFF.

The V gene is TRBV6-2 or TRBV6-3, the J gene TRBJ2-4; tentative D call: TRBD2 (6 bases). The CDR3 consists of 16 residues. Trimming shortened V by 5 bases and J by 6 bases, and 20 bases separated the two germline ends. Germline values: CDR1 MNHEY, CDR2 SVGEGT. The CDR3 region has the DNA TGTGCCAGCAGTAAATCCGGGACCCCGACTAGAAACATTCAGTACTTC. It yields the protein CASSKSGTPTRNIQYF.

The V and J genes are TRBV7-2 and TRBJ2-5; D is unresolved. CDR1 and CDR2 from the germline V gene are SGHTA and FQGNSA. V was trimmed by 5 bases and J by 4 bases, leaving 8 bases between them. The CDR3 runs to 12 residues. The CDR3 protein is CASSPPVETQYF. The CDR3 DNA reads TGTGCCAGCAGCCCCCCCGTAGAGACCCAGTACTTC.

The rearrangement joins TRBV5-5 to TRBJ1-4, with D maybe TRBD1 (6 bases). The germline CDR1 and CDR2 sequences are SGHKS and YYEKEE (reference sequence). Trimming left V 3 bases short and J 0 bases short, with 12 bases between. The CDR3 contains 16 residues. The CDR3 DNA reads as TGTGCCAGCAGCTGGAAGGGGGATGCAACTAATGAAAAACTGTTTTTT. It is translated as CASSWKGDATNEKLFF. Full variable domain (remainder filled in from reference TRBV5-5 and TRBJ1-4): DAGVTQSPTHLIKTRGQQVTLRCSPISGHKSVSWYQQVLGQGPQFIFQYYEKEERGRGNFPDRFSARQFPNYSSELNVNALLLGDSALYLCASSWKGDATNEKLFFGSGTQLSVL.

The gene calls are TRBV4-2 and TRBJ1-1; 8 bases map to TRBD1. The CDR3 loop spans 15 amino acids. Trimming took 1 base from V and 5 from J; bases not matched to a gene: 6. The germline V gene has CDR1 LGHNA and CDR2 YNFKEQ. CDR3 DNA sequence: TGTGCCAGCAGCCAAGTTCAGGGGGCGAGGACTGAAGCTTTCTTT. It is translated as CASSQVQGARTEAFF.

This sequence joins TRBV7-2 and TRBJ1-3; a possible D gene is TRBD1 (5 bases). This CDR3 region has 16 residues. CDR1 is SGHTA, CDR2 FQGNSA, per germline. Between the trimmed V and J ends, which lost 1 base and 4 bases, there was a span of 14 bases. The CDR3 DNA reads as TGTGCCAGCAGCTTAGTTGGGGGGTTTTGGGGAAACACCATATATTTT. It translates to CASSLVGGFWGNTIYF.

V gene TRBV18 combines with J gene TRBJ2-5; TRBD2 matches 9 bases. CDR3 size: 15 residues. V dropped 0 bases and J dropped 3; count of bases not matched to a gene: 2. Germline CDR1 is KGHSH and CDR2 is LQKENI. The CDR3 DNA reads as TGTGCCAGCTCACCACCGCCTAGCGGGGAAGAGACCCAGTACTTC. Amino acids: CASSPPPSGEETQYF. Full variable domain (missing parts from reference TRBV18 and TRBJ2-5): NAGVMQNPRHLVRRRGQEARLRCSPMKGHSHVYWYRQLPEEGLKFMVYLQKENIIDESGMPKERFSAEFPKEGPSILRIQQVVRGDSAAYFCASSPPPSGEETQYFGPGTRLLVL.

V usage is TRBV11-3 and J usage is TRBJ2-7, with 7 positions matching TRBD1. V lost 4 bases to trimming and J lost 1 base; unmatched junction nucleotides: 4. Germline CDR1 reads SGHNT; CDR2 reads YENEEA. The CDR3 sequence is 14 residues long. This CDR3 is CASSSGQASYEQYF. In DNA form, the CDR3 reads TGTGCCAGCAGCTCTGGACAGGCGTCCTACGAGCAGTACTTC.

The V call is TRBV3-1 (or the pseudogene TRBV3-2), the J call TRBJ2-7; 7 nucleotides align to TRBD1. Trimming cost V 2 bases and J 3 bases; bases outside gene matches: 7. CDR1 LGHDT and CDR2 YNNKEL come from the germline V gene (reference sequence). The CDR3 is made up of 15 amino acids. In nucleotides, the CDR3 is TGTGCCAGCAGCCAATCTACCGGGACAGTCTACGAGCAGTACTTC. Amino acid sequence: CASSQSTGTVYEQYF.

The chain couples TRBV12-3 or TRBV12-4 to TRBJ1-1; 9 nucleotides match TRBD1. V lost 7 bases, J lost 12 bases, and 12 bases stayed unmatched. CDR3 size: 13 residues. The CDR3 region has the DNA TGTGCCAGCACCCCTGACAGGGGGGGTTGGACTTTCTTT. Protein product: CASTPDRGGWTFF.

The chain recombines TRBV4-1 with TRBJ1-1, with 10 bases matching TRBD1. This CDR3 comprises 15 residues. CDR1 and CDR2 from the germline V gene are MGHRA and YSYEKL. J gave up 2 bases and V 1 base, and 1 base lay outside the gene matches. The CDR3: CASSQGQGANTEAFF. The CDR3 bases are TGCGCCAGCAGCCAAGGACAGGGGGCTAACACTGAAGCTTTCTTT.

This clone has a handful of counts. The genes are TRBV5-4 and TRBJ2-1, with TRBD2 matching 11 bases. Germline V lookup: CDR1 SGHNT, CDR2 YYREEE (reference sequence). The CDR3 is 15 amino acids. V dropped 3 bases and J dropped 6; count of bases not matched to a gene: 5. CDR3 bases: TGTGCCAGCAGCTCAACCGGGACTAGCGGCAATGAGCAGTTCTTC. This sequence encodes CASSSTGTSGNEQFF.